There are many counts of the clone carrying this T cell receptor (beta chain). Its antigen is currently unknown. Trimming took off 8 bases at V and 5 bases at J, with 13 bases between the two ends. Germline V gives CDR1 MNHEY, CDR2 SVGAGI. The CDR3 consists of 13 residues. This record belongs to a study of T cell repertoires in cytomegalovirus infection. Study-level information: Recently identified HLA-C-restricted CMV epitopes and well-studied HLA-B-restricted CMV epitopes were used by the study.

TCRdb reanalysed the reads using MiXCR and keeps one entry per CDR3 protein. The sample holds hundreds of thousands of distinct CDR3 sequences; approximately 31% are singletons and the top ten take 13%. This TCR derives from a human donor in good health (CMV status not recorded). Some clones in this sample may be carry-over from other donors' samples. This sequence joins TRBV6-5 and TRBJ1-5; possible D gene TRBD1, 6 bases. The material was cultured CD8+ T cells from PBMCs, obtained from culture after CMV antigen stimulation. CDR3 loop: CASSYRVYQPQHF. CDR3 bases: TGTGCCAGCTCCTACAGGGTTTATCAGCCCCAGCATTTT.